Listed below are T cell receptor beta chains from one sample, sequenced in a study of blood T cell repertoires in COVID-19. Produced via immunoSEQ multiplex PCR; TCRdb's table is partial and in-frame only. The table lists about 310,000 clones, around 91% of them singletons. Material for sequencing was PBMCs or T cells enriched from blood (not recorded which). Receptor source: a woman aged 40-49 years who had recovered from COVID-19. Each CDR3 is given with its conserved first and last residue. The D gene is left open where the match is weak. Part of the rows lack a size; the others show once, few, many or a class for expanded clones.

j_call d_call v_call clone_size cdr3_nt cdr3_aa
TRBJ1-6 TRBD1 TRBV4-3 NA TGCGCCAGCAGCCAAGATAGAAGACAGGGTAATTCACCCCTCCACTTT CASSQDRRQGNSPLHF
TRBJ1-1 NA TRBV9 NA TGTGCCAGCAGCGTAGCTTTGGGAGGGGCCACTGAAGCTTTCTTT CASSVALGGATEAFF
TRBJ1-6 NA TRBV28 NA TGTGCCAGCAGTTTCGGGGGATTTCCACCCCTCCACTTT CASSFGGFPPLHF
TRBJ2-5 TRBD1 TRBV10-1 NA TGCGCCAGCAGTGAGGGGACAGGCTCCGGGACCCAGTACTTC CASSEGTGSGTQYF
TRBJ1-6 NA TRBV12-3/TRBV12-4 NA TGTGCCAGCTGCCTACCTAATTCACCCCTCCACTTT CASCLPNSPLHF
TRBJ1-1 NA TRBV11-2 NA TGTGCCAGCACCGGGGGAGTACTCACTGAAGCTTTCTTT CASTGGVLTEAFF
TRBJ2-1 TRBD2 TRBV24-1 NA TGTGCCACCAGCCAGACCCCTAGCGGGGGGGGCCCTGAGCAGTTCTTC CATSQTPSGGGPEQFF
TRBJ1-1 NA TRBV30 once TGTGCCTGGAGACGGGAGGTAACTGAAGCTTTCTTT CAWRREVTEAFF
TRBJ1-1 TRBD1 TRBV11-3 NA TGTGCCAGCAGCTTACGTGGGACAGGGAACACTGAAGCTTTCTTT CASSLRGTGNTEAFF
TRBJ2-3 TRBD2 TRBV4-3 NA TGCGCCAGCAGCGGGCGGGGGAGCACAGATACGCAGTATTTT CASSGRGSTDTQYF
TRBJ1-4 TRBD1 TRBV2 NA TGTGCCAGCAGAACCGGGACAGGGCGCGAAAAACTGTTTTTT CASRTGTGREKLFF
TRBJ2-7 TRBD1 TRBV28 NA TGTGCCAGCACTAAAGACAGGGGCGAGCAGTACTTC CASTKDRGEQYF
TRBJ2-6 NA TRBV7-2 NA TGTGCCAGCAGCAACGAAGCCACCGTGGGGGCCAACGTCCTGACTTTC CASSNEATVGANVLTF
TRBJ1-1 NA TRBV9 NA TGTGCCAGCAGTCCCCGGGGGAACACTGAAGCTTTCTTT CASSPRGNTEAFF
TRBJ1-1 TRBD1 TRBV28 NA TGTGCCAGCAGTTACGCCGGGACAGGGTTCGGGACTGAAGCTTTCTTT CASSYAGTGFGTEAFF
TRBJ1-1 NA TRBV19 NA TGTGCCAGTGCGGACAGAGCGAACACTGAAGCTTTCTTT CASADRANTEAFF
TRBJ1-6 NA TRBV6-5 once TGTGCCAGCAATCAGGGTTATAATTCACCCCTCCACTTT CASNQGYNSPLHF
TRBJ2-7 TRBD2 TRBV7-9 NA TGTGCCAGCAGCTTAGCCCCGGGGGGGGCCGGCGAGCAGTACTTC CASSLAPGGAGEQYF
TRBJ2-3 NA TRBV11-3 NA TGTGCCAGCAGCATCAGACTCACAGATACGCAGTATTTT CASSIRLTDTQYF
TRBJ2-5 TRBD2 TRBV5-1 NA TGCGCCAGCAGCTTGGGGGGACTAGCGGGATTAGAGACCCAGTACTTC CASSLGGLAGLETQYF
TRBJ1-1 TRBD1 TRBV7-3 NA TGTGCCAGCAGCTTATGGGGACAGGAGAACACTGAAGCTTTCTTT CASSLWGQENTEAFF
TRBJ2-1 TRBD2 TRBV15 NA TGTGCCACCAGCCTAGCGGAGCACAATGAGCAGTTCTTC CATSLAEHNEQFF
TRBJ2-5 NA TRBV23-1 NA TGCGCCAGCAGTCAATCCCCCCGAGAGACCCAGTACTTC CASSQSPRETQYF
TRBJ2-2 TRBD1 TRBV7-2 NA TGTGCCAGCAGCTGGACAGGGGGCGGGAACACCGGGGAGCTGTTTTTT CASSWTGGGNTGELFF
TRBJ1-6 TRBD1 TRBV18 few TGTGCCAGCTCAGCAGACAGGGGGAATTCACCCCTCCACTTT CASSADRGNSPLHF
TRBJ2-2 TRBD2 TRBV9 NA TGTGCCAGCAGCCGAGCGGGAGCGAACACCGGGGAGCTGTTTTTT CASSRAGANTGELFF
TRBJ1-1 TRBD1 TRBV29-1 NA TGCAGCGTTGCGGACAGGGTGAACACTGAAGCTTTCTTT CSVADRVNTEAFF
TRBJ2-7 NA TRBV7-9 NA TGTGCCAGCAGCTTATTCTTACAGGGTCAATCCTACGAGCAGTACTTC CASSLFLQGQSYEQYF
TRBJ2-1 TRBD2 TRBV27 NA TGTGCCAGCAGTTCCACCCACGGACTAGCGGACAATGAGCAGTTCTTC CASSSTHGLADNEQFF
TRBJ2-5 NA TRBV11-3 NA TGTGCCAGCAGCTCCTCCCCCCTAGAGACCCAGTACTTC CASSSSPLETQYF
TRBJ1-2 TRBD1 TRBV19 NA TGTGCCAGTACGGACAGGGATGGCTACACCTTC CASTDRDGYTF
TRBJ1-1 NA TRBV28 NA TGTGCCAGCACCACGCCAGGGGTCTCTGAAGCTTTCTTT CASTTPGVSEAFF
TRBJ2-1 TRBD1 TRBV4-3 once TGCGCCAGCAGCCAAGGGACAGGGGGCTTGGCGGGAGAGCAGTTCTTC CASSQGTGGLAGEQFF
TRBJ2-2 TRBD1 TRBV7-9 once TGTGCCAGCAGCCGCATCAGGGGGCCCGGGGAGCTGTTTTTT CASSRIRGPGELFF
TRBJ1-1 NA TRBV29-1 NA TGCAGCGTTCCGCTACACTGGGGAGGGAAGAACACTGAAGCTTTCTTT CSVPLHWGGKNTEAFF
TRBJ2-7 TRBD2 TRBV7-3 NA TGTGCCAGCAGCCTAGCGGGATCGGGCGAGCAGTACTTC CASSLAGSGEQYF
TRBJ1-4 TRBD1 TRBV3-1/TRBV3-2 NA TGTGCCAGCAGCCAAGAAGCTTTTCGGGGACAGGGGGTTACTAATGAAAAACTGTTTTTT CASSQEAFRGQGVTNEKLFF
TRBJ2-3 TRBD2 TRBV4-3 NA TGCGCCAGCAGCCCGAACCTAGCGGGCACGACAGATACGCAGTATTTT CASSPNLAGTTDTQYF
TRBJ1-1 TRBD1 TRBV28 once TGTGCCAGCAGTGGGGACAGGGGGCGTACTGAAGCTTTCTTT CASSGDRGRTEAFF
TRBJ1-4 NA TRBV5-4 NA TGTGCCAGCAGCTTGGCCGGGGTGGGCGAAAAACTGTTTTTT CASSLAGVGEKLFF
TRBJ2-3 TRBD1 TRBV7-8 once TGTGCCAGCAGCATAAGGACAGGGGATAGCACAGATACGCAGTATTTT CASSIRTGDSTDTQYF
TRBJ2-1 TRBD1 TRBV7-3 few TGTGCCAGCAGCATACAGGGGGCCCCCGGTAATGAGCAGTTCTTC CASSIQGAPGNEQFF
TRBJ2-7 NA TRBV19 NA TGTGCCAGTAGTATAGAAGGGGGGGCCAACGAGCAGTACTTC CASSIEGGANEQYF
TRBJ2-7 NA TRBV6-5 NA TGTGCCAGCAGTTACTCCCAACAGGGAAACGAGCAGTACTTC CASSYSQQGNEQYF
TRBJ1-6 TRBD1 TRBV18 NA TGTGCCAGCTCACCACGACAGGGAGATTCACCCCTCCACTTT CASSPRQGDSPLHF
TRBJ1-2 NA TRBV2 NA TGTGCCAGCAGCAGGGGAAAGGACGGAACCTATGGCTACACCTTC CASSRGKDGTYGYTF
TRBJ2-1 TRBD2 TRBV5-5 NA TGTGCCAGCAGCTTGGCTCCTAGCGGGAGCCCCTCCTACAATGAGCAGTTCTTC CASSLAPSGSPSYNEQFF
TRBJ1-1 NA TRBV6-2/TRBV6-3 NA TGTGCCAGCAGTTACCCCAGTCCCTTGGACACTGAAGCTTTCTTT CASSYPSPLDTEAFF
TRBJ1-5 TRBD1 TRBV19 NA TGTGCCAGTAGTCCGGGACAGGGCAATCAGCCCCAGCATTTT CASSPGQGNQPQHF
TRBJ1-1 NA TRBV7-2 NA TGTGCCAGCAGCTTCTCAGTGAACACTGAAGCTTTCTTT CASSFSVNTEAFF
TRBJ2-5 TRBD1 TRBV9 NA TGTGCCAGCAGCTTCCGGACAGGGAGGGAGACCCAGTACTTC CASSFRTGRETQYF
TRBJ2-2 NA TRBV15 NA TGTGCCACCAGCAGAGATAGCACCGGGGAGCTGTTTTTT CATSRDSTGELFF
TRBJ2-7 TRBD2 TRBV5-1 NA TGCGCCAGCAGCTTGATAGCGGGAGAAGGCGAGCAGTACTTC CASSLIAGEGEQYF
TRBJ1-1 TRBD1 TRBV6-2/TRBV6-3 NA TGTGCCAGCAGTCCACCCGGGACAGGGGCTGAAGCTTTCTTT CASSPPGTGAEAFF
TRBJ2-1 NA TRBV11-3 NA TGTGCCAGCAGTTTAGTCAGCGACGAGCAGTTCTTC CASSLVSDEQFF
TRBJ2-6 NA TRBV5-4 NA TGTGCCAGCAGTCTCCTCTCTGGGGCCAACGTCCTGACTTTC CASSLLSGANVLTF
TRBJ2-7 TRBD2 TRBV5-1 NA TGCGCCAGCAGCTCTTCTAGCGGGGAGACCTACGAGCAGTACTTC CASSSSSGETYEQYF
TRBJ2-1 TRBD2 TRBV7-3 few TGTGCCAGCAGCTTAACCGGGACTAGCGAGTACAATGAGCAGTTCTTC CASSLTGTSEYNEQFF
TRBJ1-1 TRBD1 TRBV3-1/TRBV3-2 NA TGTGCCAGCAGCTTCGGACAGGGAGCCACTGAAGCTTTCTTT CASSFGQGATEAFF